A selection of T cell receptor beta chains follows, all from one sample in a study of CD8 T cells in ankylosing spondylitis. In TCRdb, the 5' RACE reads were re-called with MiXCR into one record per CDR3 protein. The table records roughly 160,000 distinct CDR3 sequences, 11% of them present only once. The material sequenced was blood, either unsorted or a sorted T cell fraction (not recorded which). Source of these receptors: a male donor with ankylosing spondylitis or in good health (not recorded which). The CDR3 runs from the conserved cysteine through the conserved F or W. The order of the fields is clone size, D gene, V gene, J gene, CDR3 DNA, CDR3 protein. The D gene is left open where the match is weak. Size is stated for part of the rows, as once, few or many counts, or as a class when the clone is expanded.

clone size: many
D gene: TRBD2
V gene: TRBV20-1
J gene: TRBJ2-3
CDR3 DNA: TGCAGTGCTAGAGTAGGACTAGCTGCAGATACGCAGTATTTT
CDR3 protein: CSARVGLAADTQYF

clone size: many
D gene: TRBD2
V gene: TRBV5-1
J gene: TRBJ2-1
CDR3 DNA: TGCGCCAGCTCTGCGGGGGGCAGCTCCTACAATGAGCAGTTCTTC
CDR3 protein: CASSAGGSSYNEQFF

clone size: many
D gene: TRBD1
V gene: TRBV12-3/TRBV12-4
J gene: TRBJ1-2
CDR3 DNA: TGTGCCAGCAGTCCTTACAGGGGTGTCAACTATGGCTACACCTTC
CDR3 protein: CASSPYRGVNYGYTF

clone size: many
D gene: .
V gene: TRBV4-1
J gene: TRBJ1-2
CDR3 DNA: TGCGCCAGCAGCCAAGAAGACAGCTATGGCTACACCTTC
CDR3 protein: CASSQEDSYGYTF

clone size: many
D gene: .
V gene: TRBV12-3/TRBV12-4
J gene: TRBJ2-7
CDR3 DNA: TGTGCCAGCAGTTTAGGACTTGCCGAGCAGTACTTC
CDR3 protein: CASSLGLAEQYF

clone size: many
D gene: .
V gene: TRBV24-1
J gene: TRBJ2-5
CDR3 DNA: TGTGCCACCAGTGACGGCAGCGTGGAGACCCAGTACTTC
CDR3 protein: CATSDGSVETQYF

clone size: .
D gene: .
V gene: TRBV12-3/TRBV12-4
J gene: TRBJ2-3
CDR3 DNA: TGTGCCAGCACCCAACCTACAGGGAAAGCAGATACGCAGTATTTT
CDR3 protein: CASTQPTGKADTQYF

clone size: .
D gene: .
V gene: TRBV12-3/TRBV12-4
J gene: TRBJ1-1
CDR3 DNA: TGTGCCAGCATACGCCGGGGGAACACTGAAGCTTTCTTT
CDR3 protein: CASIRRGNTEAFF

clone size: .
D gene: TRBD1
V gene: TRBV5-1
J gene: TRBJ2-5
CDR3 DNA: TGCGCCAGCAGCTTAGTCGCAGGGGGCGTAGAGACCCAGTACTTC
CDR3 protein: CASSLVAGGVETQYF

clone size: many
D gene: .
V gene: TRBV29-1
J gene: TRBJ2-7
CDR3 DNA: TGCAGCGTAATCGGGCGGAAAAGCTCCTACGAGCAGTACTTC
CDR3 protein: CSVIGRKSSYEQYF

clone size: many
D gene: .
V gene: TRBV10-2
J gene: TRBJ1-1
CDR3 DNA: TGCGCCAGCAGAAAACAGGAGTACTCTGAAGCTTTCTTT
CDR3 protein: CASRKQEYSEAFF

clone size: many
D gene: TRBD1
V gene: TRBV29-1
J gene: TRBJ1-1
CDR3 DNA: TGCAGCGTGCGGACAGGGGGCGTCACTGAAGCTTTCTTT
CDR3 protein: CSVRTGGVTEAFF

clone size: many
D gene: .
V gene: TRBV20-1
J gene: TRBJ1-6
CDR3 DNA: TGCAGTGCTAAGGGGTCCCCCTTCTCCTATAATTCACCCCTCCACTTT
CDR3 protein: CSAKGSPFSYNSPLHF

clone size: few
D gene: TRBD1
V gene: TRBV20-1
J gene: TRBJ2-7
CDR3 DNA: TGCAGTGCTGAAGGGACAGGGAGCTCCTACGAGCAGTACTTC
CDR3 protein: CSAEGTGSSYEQYF

clone size: many
D gene: .
V gene: TRBV7-9
J gene: TRBJ2-2
CDR3 DNA: TGTGCCAGCAGCTTTGCCCTAGGATCGAACACCGGGGAGCTGTTTTTT
CDR3 protein: CASSFALGSNTGELFF

clone size: .
D gene: TRBD2
V gene: TRBV9
J gene: TRBJ2-7
CDR3 DNA: TGTGCCAGCAGCGTAGGGCCGGGACTAGCAGGCGAGCAGTACTTC
CDR3 protein: CASSVGPGLAGEQYF

clone size: many
D gene: .
V gene: TRBV21-1
J gene: TRBJ2-2
CDR3 DNA: TGTGCCAGCAGCTACCGGGACAGGGGTACCGGGGAGCTGTTTTTT
CDR3 protein: CASSYRDRGTGELFF

clone size: few
D gene: .
V gene: TRBV7-2
J gene: TRBJ2-3
CDR3 DNA: TGTGCCAGCAGCTTCAATCGGGCAGATACGCAGTATTTT
CDR3 protein: CASSFNRADTQYF

clone size: many
D gene: .
V gene: TRBV27
J gene: TRBJ1-3
CDR3 DNA: TGTGCCAGCAGTTTATCGGGGTGGGACTCTGGAAACACCATATATTTT
CDR3 protein: CASSLSGWDSGNTIYF

clone size: .
D gene: .
V gene: TRBV7-6
J gene: TRBJ2-3
CDR3 DNA: TGTGCCAGCAGCTTAGCGCTCCCGGGCACAGATACGCAGTATTTT
CDR3 protein: CASSLALPGTDTQYF

clone size: .
D gene: .
V gene: TRBV3-1
J gene: TRBJ1-1
CDR3 DNA: TGTGCCAGCAGCCAAGATTTAAGAGTATCGACTGAAGCTTTCTTT
CDR3 protein: CASSQDLRVSTEAFF

clone size: many
D gene: TRBD2
V gene: TRBV5-1
J gene: TRBJ2-1
CDR3 DNA: TGCGCCAGCAGCTTGAGCCTAGCGGGACACAATGAGCAGTTCTTC
CDR3 protein: CASSLSLAGHNEQFF

clone size: .
D gene: TRBD1
V gene: TRBV12-3/TRBV12-4
J gene: TRBJ1-3
CDR3 DNA: TGTGCCAGCAGCGCCGGGACAGACGGAAACACCATATATTTT
CDR3 protein: CASSAGTDGNTIYF

clone size: few
D gene: .
V gene: TRBV7-2
J gene: TRBJ2-2
CDR3 DNA: TGTGCCAGCAGATCCAACGGGGAGCTGTTTTTT
CDR3 protein: CASRSNGELFF

clone size: many
D gene: TRBD1
V gene: TRBV5-6
J gene: TRBJ1-4
CDR3 DNA: TGTGCCAGCAGCTTAACAGGGGTTAATGAAAAACTGTTTTTT
CDR3 protein: CASSLTGVNEKLFF

clone size: many
D gene: .
V gene: TRBV3-1
J gene: TRBJ1-2
CDR3 DNA: TGTGCCAGCAGCCAGGCTGGGGGGGCGCGGAACTATGGCTACACCTTC
CDR3 protein: CASSQAGGARNYGYTF

clone size: many
D gene: .
V gene: TRBV5-1
J gene: TRBJ2-7
CDR3 DNA: TGCGCCAGCAGCTTAGCGGTGGGGCCGTACGAGCAGTACTTC
CDR3 protein: CASSLAVGPYEQYF

clone size: few
D gene: .
V gene: TRBV6-2/TRBV6-3
J gene: TRBJ1-5
CDR3 DNA: TGTGCCAGCAATCTGAGGGGTGGCCGTCAGCCCCAGCATTTT
CDR3 protein: CASNLRGGRQPQHF

clone size: many
D gene: TRBD2
V gene: TRBV4-1
J gene: TRBJ2-3
CDR3 DNA: TGCGCCAGCAGCCAAGAAGGGCCTTTACCTGGACTAGCGGGGTTGACAGATACGCAGTATTTT
CDR3 protein: CASSQEGPLPGLAGLTDTQYF